Below, one T cell receptor (beta chain) is given with its context. The antigen is undetermined. Germline CDR1 and CDR2: SEHNR and FQNEAQ (reference sequence). CDR3 length equals 12 residues. V lost 11 bases to trimming and J lost 4 bases; unmatched junction nucleotides: 7. This sample is part of a study of response to subunit inactivated influenza vaccine. Study results and caveats: Seasonal influenza vaccination, on each occasion, was suggested by the authors to recruit few new T cells.

Using its own MiXCR run on the RT-PCR reads, TCRdb lists one record per CDR3 protein. The profile shows some 300,000 distinct CDR3 sequences, roughly 22% of them singletons. The TCR comes from a man aged 50-75 years who received an inactivated influenza vaccine. Sequenced here: PBMCs from blood, sampled less than 22 months after vaccination. The chain carries TRBV7-9 and TRBJ1-1; TRBD1 matches at 7 bases. The CDR3 spells CAAMQGGTEAFF. The CDR3 region has the DNA TGTGCCGCGATGCAGGGGGGCACTGAAGCTTTCTTT.